The rows below give T cell receptor beta chains drawn from one sample of a study of blood T cell repertoires in COVID-19. The method was immunoSEQ multiplex PCR; TCRdb's version includes in-frame clones alone and lacks a portion of them. The sample has 200,000 to 300,000 clones; 85% to 90% are singletons. The source material was PBMCs or T cells enriched from blood (not recorded which). The receptors stem from a man aged 35 to 55 who had recovered from COVID-19. Each CDR3 is given with its conserved first and last residue. D genes are given only for firm matches. Size values are once, few and many counts, or a class for expanded clones, and some rows have none.

d_gene,v_gene,j_gene,abundance,CDR3nt,CDR3aa
TRBD1,TRBV7-9,TRBJ1-5,NA,TGTGCCAGCAGCGTAGGGGGCGCGGGCAATCAGCCCCAGCATTTT,CASSVGGAGNQPQHF
TRBD1,TRBV30,TRBJ2-7,NA,TGTGCCTGGAGCAGGGACAGGGGGAGGTACGAGCAGTACTTC,CAWSRDRGRYEQYF
NA,TRBV5-4,TRBJ1-1,NA,TGTGCCAGCAGCTTGGCCGGGGAGGGGGTGAACACTGAAGCTTTCTTT,CASSLAGEGVNTEAFF
NA,TRBV14,TRBJ1-5,NA,TGTGCCAGCAGCCGAACCGGGACATCTCTCCCCAATCAGCCCCAGCATTTT,CASSRTGTSLPNQPQHF
NA,TRBV19,TRBJ1-2,NA,TGTGCCAGTAGTATTTCAGGGTTCAGTGGCTACACCTTC,CASSISGFSGYTF
NA,TRBV19,TRBJ1-2,once,TGTGCCAGTAGTATATCCCCGGACAGCCCGTGGGGCTACACCTTC,CASSISPDSPWGYTF
NA,TRBV7-9,TRBJ2-5,NA,TGTGCCAGCAGCCCACTCTTGGGCTCACAAGAGACCCAGTACTTC,CASSPLLGSQETQYF
NA,TRBV7-2,TRBJ1-4,NA,TGTGCCAGCAGCTTAGATCCAGGTAGAAATGAAAAACTGTTTTTT,CASSLDPGRNEKLFF
NA,TRBV9,TRBJ2-2,few,TGTGCCAGCAGCGAACTAGCCACGAACACCGGGGAGCTGTTTTTT,CASSELATNTGELFF
NA,TRBV19,TRBJ1-4,NA,TGTGCCAGTAGTGTTGTGTCGCGGGAAAAACTGTTTTTT,CASSVVSREKLFF
NA,TRBV6-5,TRBJ1-5,NA,TGTGCCAGCAGTTACTCGAGGAGGGATCAGCCCCAGCATTTT,CASSYSRRDQPQHF
NA,TRBV6-5,TRBJ1-2,NA,TGTGCCAGCAGTTACTCCCCGGGAATCTATGGCTACACCTTC,CASSYSPGIYGYTF
NA,TRBV27,TRBJ1-1,once,TGTGCCAGCAGTTTAGGGATGAGGGCCCCGGACACTGAAGCTTTCTTT,CASSLGMRAPDTEAFF
TRBD1,TRBV7-8,TRBJ1-6,NA,TGTGCCAGCACGCCCCGGGACAGAAATAATTCACCCCTCCACTTT,CASTPRDRNNSPLHF
NA,TRBV30,TRBJ2-1,NA,TGTGCCTGGAGTCAAAGCCTCTTAGGGGACAATGAGCAGTTCTTC,CAWSQSLLGDNEQFF
NA,TRBV10-1,TRBJ1-2,NA,TGCGCCAGCAAGGGGGGGGGCGGCGCGCTCTATGGCTACACCTTC,CASKGGGGALYGYTF
NA,TRBV11-2,TRBJ1-4,NA,TGTGCCAGCAGGGGGATGGACAGTTCTAATGAAAAACTGTTTTTT,CASRGMDSSNEKLFF
NA,TRBV24-1,TRBJ2-2,NA,TGTGCCACCAGGGCGGGGAACACCGGGGAGCTGTTTTTT,CATRAGNTGELFF
TRBD2,TRBV3-1/TRBV3-2,TRBJ2-1,few,TGTGCCAGCAGCCAACCGGGACTAGATCGCAATGAGCAGTTCTTC,CASSQPGLDRNEQFF
TRBD1,TRBV14,TRBJ2-2,NA,TGTGCCAGCAGCCACGACAGGGATCGCACCGGGGAGCTGTTTTTT,CASSHDRDRTGELFF
TRBD2,TRBV10-3,TRBJ2-5,NA,TGTGCCATCAGTGTTGGCGCGGGGGTGGAAGAGACCCAGTACTTC,CAISVGAGVEETQYF
TRBD2,TRBV10-3,TRBJ2-1,NA,TGTGCCTCAGCCGGGACTAGCGGGGGGGCGTCTGACAATGAGCAGTTCTTC,CASAGTSGGASDNEQFF
NA,TRBV4-3,TRBJ2-7,NA,TGCGCCAGCAGCCAAGATACAAGCGCAGCCTACGAGCAGTACTTC,CASSQDTSAAYEQYF
TRBD1,TRBV19,TRBJ1-1,NA,TGTGCCAGTAGTACAAACAGGGGATACTCTGAAGCTTTCTTT,CASSTNRGYSEAFF
NA,TRBV27,TRBJ1-6,NA,TGTGCCAGCAGGAAAGCCGGCTCCTATAATTCACCCCTCCACTTT,CASRKAGSYNSPLHF
TRBD1,TRBV4-2,TRBJ1-1,NA,TGTGCCAGCAGCCCCCGGGCAGGGGGATTCAACACTGAAGCTTTCTTT,CASSPRAGGFNTEAFF
TRBD2,TRBV10-3,TRBJ2-7,NA,TGTGCCATCAGTGAACGGGCGGGAGGTCTCGACGAGCAGTACTTC,CAISERAGGLDEQYF
TRBD2,TRBV2,TRBJ2-2,NA,TGTGCCAGCAGCGGACTAGCGGGATGGACCGGGGAGCTGTTTTTT,CASSGLAGWTGELFF
NA,TRBV7-3,TRBJ1-6,NA,TGTGCCAGCAGCTCGTATCAGGGTTCACCCCTCCACTTT,CASSSYQGSPLHF